This TCR beta chain was identified in a study of T cells in Graves' hyperthyroidism and ophthalmopathy. Comments on this clonotype: Its matching antigen is unknown.

Germline V gene data show CDR1 as SGHRS and CDR2 as YFSETQ. V gave up 3 bases and J gave up 7 bases, with 16 bases separating them. CDR3 length: 15 amino acids. Study observations and caveats: A median roughly six months before onset, the model predicted ophthalmopathy. Researchers found most expanded thyroid clonotypes above 0.001 in blood as well.

Recently diagnosed hyperthyroidism of less than 2 months' duration affected patients aged 18 to 65. Researchers barred patients who had uncontrolled infection, other autoimmune disease, pregnancy or lactation. Amplified regions were TCR beta CDR3 sequences from RNA transcripts. In the first-round RT-PCR of the TCR CDR3, the HTBI primer set was used. TCRdb redid the calling of the multiplex PCR reads with MiXCR, one entry per CDR3 protein. The sample includes fewer than 750,000 distinct CDR3 sequences, around 42% of them seen just once. The rearrangement links TRBV5-1 to TRBJ1-4; unclear D gene. Sequenced: peripheral blood or thyroid tissue (not recorded which). The origin of this receptor is a woman aged 18-29 years with Graves' hyperthyroidism. The CDR3 protein is CASSSGSGISEKLFF. DNA for the CDR3: TGCGCCAGCAGCTCAGGAAGCGGGATATCTGAAAAACTGTTTTTT.